Listed here is a single TCR beta chain. Antigen unknown. Data came from immunoSEQ multiplex PCR; TCRdb stores just in-frame clones and leaves some out. Of millions of clones detected, approximately 93% appear once; the ten largest clones hold about 0.39%. The sample is drawn from a study of shared clonotypes between healthy human individuals. Study results and limitations: Larger richness was generally estimated for naive than memory subsets.

Germline V CDR1 and CDR2: SGHRS, YFSETQ. The V end lost 0 bases, the J end lost 6 bases, and 12 bases lay between the germline ends. This CDR3 is 15 amino acids long. Input material: naive CD4+ T cells from PBMCs. Subset specified: CD45RA+ positively selected. The chain uses TRBV5-1 and TRBJ2-2; D is ambiguous. This receptor was identified in a man between 18 and 29 years old in good health. Some clones in this sample may be carry-over from other donors' samples. The CDR3 region has the DNA TGCGCCAGCAGCTTGGGAGTGGTAGCTCCCGGGGAGCTGTTTTTT. Translated, it gives CASSLGVVAPGELFF.